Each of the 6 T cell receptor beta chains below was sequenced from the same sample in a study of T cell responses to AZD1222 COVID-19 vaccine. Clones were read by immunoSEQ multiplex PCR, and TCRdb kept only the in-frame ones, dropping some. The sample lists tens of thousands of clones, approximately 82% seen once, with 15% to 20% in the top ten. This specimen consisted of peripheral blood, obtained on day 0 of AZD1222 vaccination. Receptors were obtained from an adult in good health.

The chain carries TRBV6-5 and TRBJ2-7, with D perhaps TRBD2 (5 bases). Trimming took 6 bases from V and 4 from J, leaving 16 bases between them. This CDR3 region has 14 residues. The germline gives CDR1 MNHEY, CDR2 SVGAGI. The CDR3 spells CASRTSEGPYEQYV. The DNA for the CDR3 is TGTGCCAGCAGAACCTCAGAGGGCCCTTACGAGCAGTACGTC.

DNA of the CDR3: TGTGCTAGTGGCCCCGTGGAGGGACAGCCCCAGCATTTT. Its protein product is CASGPVEGQPQHF. This chain links TRBV12-5 with TRBJ1-5; D ambiguous. Trimming removed 6 bases at V and 7 bases at J, with 13 bases between. The germline V gene encodes CDR1 LGHNT and CDR2 FRNRAP. This CDR3 region has 13 residues. Supplemented by reference TRBV12-5 and TRBJ1-5, the full variable domain reads DARVTQTPRHKVTEMGQEVTMRCQPILGHNTVFWYRQTMMQGLELLAYFRNRAPLDDSGMPKDRFSAEMPDATLATLKIQPSEPRDSAVYFCASGPVEGQPQHFGDGTRLSIL.

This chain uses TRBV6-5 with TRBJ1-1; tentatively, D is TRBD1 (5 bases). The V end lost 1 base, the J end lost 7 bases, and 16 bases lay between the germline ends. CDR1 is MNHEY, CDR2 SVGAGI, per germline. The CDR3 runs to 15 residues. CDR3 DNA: TGTGCCAGCAGTTACTACCCCGGGCAGGGTAATGAAGCTTTCTTT. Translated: CASSYYPGQGNEAFF.

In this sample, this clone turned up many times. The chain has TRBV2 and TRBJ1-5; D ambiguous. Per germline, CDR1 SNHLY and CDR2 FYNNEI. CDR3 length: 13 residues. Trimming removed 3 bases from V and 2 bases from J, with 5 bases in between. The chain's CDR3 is CASSDSRNQPQHF. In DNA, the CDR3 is TGTGCCAGCAGTGATTCCCGCAATCAGCCCCAGCATTTT.

CDR3 nucleotides: TGTGCCAGCAGCTGGAGGGGGCTGGGACAAGAGACCCAGTACTTC. Protein sequence: CASSWRGLGQETQYF. V is TRBV5-6 and J is TRBJ2-5, with a tentative D call TRBD1 (7 bases). Germline V gene sequence: CDR1 SGHDT, CDR2 YYEEEE. V was trimmed by 3 bases and J by 2 bases, leaving 14 bases between them. The CDR3 covers 15 residues.

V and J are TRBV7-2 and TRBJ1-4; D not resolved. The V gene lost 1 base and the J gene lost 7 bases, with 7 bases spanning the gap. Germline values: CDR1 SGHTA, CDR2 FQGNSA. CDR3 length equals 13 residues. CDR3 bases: TGTGCCAGCAGCTTAGGGCCAACTGAAAAACTGTTTTTT. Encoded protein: CASSLGPTEKLFF.